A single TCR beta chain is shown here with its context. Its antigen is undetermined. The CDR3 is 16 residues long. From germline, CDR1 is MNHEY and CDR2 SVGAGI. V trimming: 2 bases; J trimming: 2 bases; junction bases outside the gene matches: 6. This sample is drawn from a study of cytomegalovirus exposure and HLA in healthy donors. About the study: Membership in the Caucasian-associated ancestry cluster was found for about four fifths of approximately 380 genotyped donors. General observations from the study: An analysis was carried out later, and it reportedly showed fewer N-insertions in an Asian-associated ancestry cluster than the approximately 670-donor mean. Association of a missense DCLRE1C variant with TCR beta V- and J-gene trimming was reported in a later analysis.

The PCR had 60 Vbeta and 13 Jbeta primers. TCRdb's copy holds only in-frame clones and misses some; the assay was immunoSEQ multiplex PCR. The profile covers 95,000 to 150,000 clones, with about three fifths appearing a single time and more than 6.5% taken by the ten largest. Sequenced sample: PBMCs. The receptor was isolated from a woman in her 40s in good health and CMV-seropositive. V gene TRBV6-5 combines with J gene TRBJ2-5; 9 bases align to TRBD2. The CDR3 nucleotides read TGTGCCAGCAGTTACAGGCGGGAGGGAGGTCAAGAGACCCAGTACTTC. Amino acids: CASSYRREGGQETQYF.